This T cell receptor beta chain was obtained from a study of T cells in Graves' hyperthyroidism and ophthalmopathy. Study summary: The initial diagnosis was the point when peripheral blood was collected, ahead of any treatment.

Trimming took 7 bases from V and 4 from J; bases not matched to a gene: 11. CDR3 length equals 16 residues. Germline V gene data show CDR1 as MNHEY and CDR2 as SMNVEV (reference sequence). It was RNA transcripts that yielded the amplified TCR beta CDR3 regions. An initial round of RT-PCR targeting the TCR CDR3 relied on the HTBI primer set. From the multiplex PCR reads, TCRdb called clonotypes with MiXCR, one entry per CDR3 protein. The sample consists of roughly 420,000 distinct CDR3 sequences, around 16% of them appearing once. It was considered stable Graves' hyperthyroidism when ophthalmopathy did not progress within 18 months. Each diagnosis drew on symptoms, thyroxine, TRAb, thyroid ultrasound and orbital computed tomography findings. Using about 10 ml of fresh peripheral blood, PBMCs were prepared. This clonotype was seen only a few times.

The source material was blood. This receptor was obtained from a woman under 30 with Graves' hyperthyroidism. This chain joins TRBV27 and TRBJ1-2; TRBD1 agrees at 11 bases. CDR3 region: CASTPIPGQGGYGYTF. DNA for the CDR3: TGTGCCAGCACGCCAATTCCGGGACAGGGGGGCTATGGCTACACCTTC.